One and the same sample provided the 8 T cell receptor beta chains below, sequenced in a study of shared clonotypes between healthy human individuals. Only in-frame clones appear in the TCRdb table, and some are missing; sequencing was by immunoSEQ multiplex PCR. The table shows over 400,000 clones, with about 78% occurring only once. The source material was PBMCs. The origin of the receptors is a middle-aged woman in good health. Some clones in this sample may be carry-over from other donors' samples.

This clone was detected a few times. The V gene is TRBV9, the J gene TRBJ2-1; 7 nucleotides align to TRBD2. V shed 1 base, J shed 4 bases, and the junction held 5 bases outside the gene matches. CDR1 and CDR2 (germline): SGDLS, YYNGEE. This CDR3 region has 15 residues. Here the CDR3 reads CASSVLAAMYNEQFF. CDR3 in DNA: TGTGCCAGCAGCGTACTAGCGGCCATGTACAATGAGCAGTTCTTC. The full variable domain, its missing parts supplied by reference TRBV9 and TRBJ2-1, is DSGVTQTPKHLITATGQRVTLRCSPRSGDLSVYWYQQSLDQGLQFLIQYYNGEERAKGNILERFSAQQFPDLHSELNLSSLELGDSALYFCASSVLAAMYNEQFFGPGTRLTVL.

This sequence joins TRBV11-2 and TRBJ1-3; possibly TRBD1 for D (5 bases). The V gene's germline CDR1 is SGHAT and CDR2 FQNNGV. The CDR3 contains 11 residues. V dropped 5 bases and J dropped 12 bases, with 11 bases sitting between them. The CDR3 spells CASSRGTSIYF. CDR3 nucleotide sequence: TGTGCCAGCAGCCGCGGGACCAGCATATATTTT. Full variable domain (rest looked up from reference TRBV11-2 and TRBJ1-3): EAGVAQSPRYKIIEKRQSVAFWCNPISGHATLYWYQQILGQGPKLLIQFQNNGVVDDSQLPKDRFSAERLKGVDSTLKIQPAKLEDSAVYLCASSRGTSIYFGEGSWLTVV.

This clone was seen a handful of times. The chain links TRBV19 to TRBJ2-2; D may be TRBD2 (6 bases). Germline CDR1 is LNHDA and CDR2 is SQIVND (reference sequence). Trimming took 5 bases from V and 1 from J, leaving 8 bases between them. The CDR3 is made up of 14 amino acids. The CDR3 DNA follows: TGTGCCAGTAGTGGGAGGCGGAACACCGGGGAGCTGTTTTTT. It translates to CASSGRRNTGELFF.

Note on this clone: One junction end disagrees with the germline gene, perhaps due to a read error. The chain's CDR3 is CVISPTGLNQPQHF. Here the CDR3 DNA reads TGTGTCATCAGTCCGACAGGGCTCAATCAGCCCCAGCATTTT. This chain uses TRBV10-3 with TRBJ1-5; TRBD1 aligns across 7 bases. Per the germline V gene, CDR1 is ENHRY and CDR2 is SYGVKD. The CDR3 spans 14 residues.

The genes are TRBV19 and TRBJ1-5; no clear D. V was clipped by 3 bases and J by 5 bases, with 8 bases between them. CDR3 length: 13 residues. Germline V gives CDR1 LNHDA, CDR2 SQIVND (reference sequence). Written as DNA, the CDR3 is TGTGCCAGTAGTATGGTCCGGGATCAGCCCCAGCATTTT. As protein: CASSMVRDQPQHF.

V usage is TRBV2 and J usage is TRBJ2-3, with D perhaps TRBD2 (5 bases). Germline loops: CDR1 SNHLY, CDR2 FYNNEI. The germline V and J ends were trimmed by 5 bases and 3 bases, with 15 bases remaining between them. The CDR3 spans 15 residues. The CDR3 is CASSLLGLTTDTQYF. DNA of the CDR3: TGTGCCAGCAGTCTACTCGGACTGACTACAGATACGCAGTATTTT.

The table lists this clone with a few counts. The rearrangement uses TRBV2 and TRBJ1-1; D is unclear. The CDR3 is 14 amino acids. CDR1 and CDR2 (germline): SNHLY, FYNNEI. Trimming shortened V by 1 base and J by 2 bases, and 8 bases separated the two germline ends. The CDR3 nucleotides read TGTGCCAGCAGTGAAGGTGGGGAAAACACTGAAGCTTTCTTT. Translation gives CASSEGGENTEAFF.

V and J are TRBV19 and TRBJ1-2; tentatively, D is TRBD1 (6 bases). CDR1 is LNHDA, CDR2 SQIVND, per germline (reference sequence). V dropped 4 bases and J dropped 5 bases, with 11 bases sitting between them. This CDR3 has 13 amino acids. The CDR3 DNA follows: TGTGCCAGTAGTAGGGGGGCCATATATGGCTACACCTTC. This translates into CASSRGAIYGYTF.